The 23 T cell receptor beta chains reported below all come from one sample, sequenced in a study of CD8 T cells in ankylosing spondylitis. Regarding the study as a whole: Made up of under ten highly homologous variants, a TCR beta motif appeared characteristic of ankylosing spondylitis blood.

Using its own MiXCR run on the 5' RACE reads, TCRdb lists one record per CDR3 protein. Counted here are about 480,000 distinct CDR3 sequences, roughly 17% occurring once; the ten biggest clones make up 1%. These receptors' antigens are unknown. Material: blood, either unsorted or a sorted T cell fraction (not recorded which). These receptors all stem from a male donor with ankylosing spondylitis.

This clonotype was seen more than once but under ten times. V and J are TRBV30 and TRBJ1-3, with a weak D call TRBD1 (5 bases). Germline CDR1 reads GTSNPN; CDR2 reads SVGIG (reference sequence). V was pared by 3 bases and J by 2 bases, with 11 bases between. This CDR3 has 14 amino acids. The CDR3 spells CAWSPGTAGNTIYF. The DNA for the CDR3 is TGTGCCTGGAGCCCCGGGACTGCTGGAAACACCATATATTTT.

The V call is TRBV7-3, the J call TRBJ2-3; TRBD2 aligns across 8 bases. V lost 0 bases and J lost 3; bases outside the gene matches: 8. Germline V lookup: CDR1 SGHTA, CDR2 FQGTGA. This CDR3 is 17 amino acids long. This chain's CDR3 is CASSLTYSRGATDTQYF. DNA of the CDR3: TGTGCCAGCAGCTTAACCTACTCGCGGGGGGCAACAGATACGCAGTATTTT.

The rearrangement joins TRBV18 to TRBJ1-2; D gene uncertain. V was shortened by 2 bases and J by 3 bases, with 13 bases between the two germline ends. The CDR3 runs 15 residues. Germline assignment: CDR1 KGHSH and CDR2 LQKENI. As DNA, the CDR3 is TGTGCCAGCTCACCATTCCGGGGAGAGGACTATGGCTACACCTTC. This sequence encodes CASSPFRGEDYGYTF.

The chain is built from TRBV20-1 and TRBJ2-7; D is unresolved. Germline-derived CDR1 and CDR2 are DFQATT and SNEGSKA (reference sequence). V was clipped by 3 bases and J by 5 bases, with 11 bases between them. The CDR3 is 12 residues long. Written as DNA, the CDR3 is TGCAGTGCTAGGGCCGATTTGGACGAGCAGTACTTC. It is translated as CSARADLDEQYF.

The V and J genes are TRBV12-3 or TRBV12-4 and TRBJ2-2; 10 nucleotides agree with TRBD2. The V and J ends lost 6 bases and 7 bases, in that order; junction bases with no gene match: 11. CDR3 length: 16 amino acids. The CDR3 is CASRIGSGGPGGELFF. CDR3 DNA sequence: TGTGCCAGCAGGATAGGTAGCGGGGGGCCCGGCGGGGAGCTGTTTTTT.

The table lists this clonotype with a few counts. The CDR3 protein is CATSDFSSMNTGELFF. CDR3 nucleotides: TGTGCCACCAGTGATTTTTCCTCCATGAACACCGGGGAGCTGTTTTTT. The genes are TRBV24-1 and TRBJ2-2, with no clear D. The germline gives CDR1 KGHDR, CDR2 SFDVKD. The length of the CDR3 is 16 residues. Trimming stripped 1 base from V and 1 base from J, with 9 bases between.

The J gene is TRBJ2-3, the V gene TRBV9; 7 bases line up with TRBD2. The length of the CDR3 is 15 residues. Germline CDR1 is SGDLS and CDR2 is YYNGEE. V lost 0 bases and J lost 3; bases outside the gene matches: 4. For the CDR3, the DNA is TGTGCCAGCAGCGTAGTGGGGGGGAGGACAGATACGCAGTATTTT. Residues: CASSVVGGRTDTQYF.

The chain joins TRBV18 to TRBJ2-7; D not certain. Looked up from germline, CDR1 is KGHSH and CDR2 is LQKENI. There are 13 residues in the CDR3. Trimming cost V 3 bases and J 7 bases, with 13 bases left between them. CDR3 DNA: TGTGCCAGCTCACCTACGTCTACCCTAGAGCAGTACTTC. Residues: CASSPTSTLEQYF.

The V and J genes are TRBV10-3 and TRBJ1-5; a weak D match, TRBD1 (5 bases). This CDR3 contains 15 residues. V was pared by 0 bases and J by 5 bases, with 11 bases between. CDR1 and CDR2 (germline): ENHRY, SYGVKD. The CDR3, as DNA: TGTGCCATCAGTGAGTCGACAGCCGAACATCAGCCCCAGCATTTT. It translates to CAISESTAEHQPQHF.

This chain links TRBV6-1 with TRBJ2-5; D is perhaps TRBD2 (6 bases). From germline, CDR1 is MNHNS and CDR2 SASEGT. Trimming cost V 5 bases and J 2 bases, with 15 bases left between them. This CDR3 spans 15 amino acids. The CDR3 region has the DNA TGTGCCAGCAGTCTGTTTCTAGCGACTCAAGAGACCCAGTACTTC. It encodes CASSLFLATQETQYF.

There are a few counts of this clonotype. The V gene is TRBV5-1, the J gene TRBJ2-5, with 7 positions matching TRBD2. The CDR3 is made up of 15 amino acids. J gave up 4 bases and V 2 bases, and 8 bases lay outside the gene matches. Germline CDR1 is SGHRS and CDR2 is YFSETQ. CDR3 residues: CASSFGGGGRETQYF. CDR3 DNA: TGCGCCAGCAGCTTCGGTGGCGGGGGTAGAGAGACCCAGTACTTC.

This clonotype appeared a few times. The chain uses TRBV5-1 and TRBJ1-1; maybe TRBD1 (5 bases). Trimming removed 1 base from V and 6 bases from J, with 16 bases in between. CDR1 and CDR2 (germline): SGHRS, YFSETQ. The CDR3 sequence is 15 residues long. The CDR3 bases are TGCGCCAGCAGCTTGAACCCGACAGTGAGTTCTGAAGCTTTCTTT. Translation gives CASSLNPTVSSEAFF.

This sequence joins TRBV24-1 and TRBJ2-3, with D maybe TRBD2 (6 bases). The CDR3 has 14 amino acids. V shed 6 bases and J shed 3 bases, with 12 bases lying between them. Germline CDR1 and CDR2: KGHDR and SFDVKD. The CDR3 reads CATSSGERTDTQYF. The CDR3 coding sequence is TGTGCCACCAGTTCGGGGGAAAGAACAGATACGCAGTATTTT.

The chain joins TRBV7-3 to TRBJ2-1; D could derive from TRBD1 or TRBD2 (5 bases each). Germline CDR1 and CDR2: SGHTA and FQGTGA. Trimming shortened V by 5 bases and J by 1 base, and 15 bases separated the two germline ends. The CDR3 contains 16 residues. This CDR3 reads CASSLAGTPSYNEQFF. The CDR3 DNA follows: TGTGCCAGCAGCCTCGCCGGGACCCCTTCCTACAATGAGCAGTTCTTC. Full variable domain (outside the CDR3, taken from reference TRBV7-3 and TRBJ2-1): GAGVSQTPSNKVTEKGKYVELRCDPISGHTALYWYRQSLGQGPEFLIYFQGTGAADDSGLPNDRFFAVRPEGSVSTLKIQRTERGDSAVYLCASSLAGTPSYNEQFFGPGTRLTVL.

The rearrangement uses TRBV6-2 or TRBV6-3 and TRBJ2-3, with D perhaps matching TRBD2 (5 bases). Germline V gene data show CDR1 as MNHEY and CDR2 as SVGEGT. V lost 6 bases to trimming and J lost 6 bases, with 13 bases between them. The length of the CDR3 is 13 residues. The chain's CDR3 is CASSRLLLDTQYF. CDR3 in DNA: TGTGCCAGCAGCCGACTACTATTGGATACGCAGTATTTT.

The J gene is TRBJ2-1, the V gene TRBV4-2; weak D call: TRBD2 (6 bases). CDR1 and CDR2 (germline): LGHNA, YNFKEQ. The length of the CDR3 is 17 residues. The V end lost 3 bases, the J end lost 4 bases, and 19 bases lay between the germline ends. The CDR3: CASSQVPGRETYNEQFF. The CDR3 DNA sequence: TGTGCCAGCAGCCAGGTGCCGGGACGGGAGACTTACAATGAGCAGTTCTTC.

This clonotype appeared a few times. The genes are TRBV27 and TRBJ2-2, with a weak D call TRBD2 (5 bases). Trimming shortened V by 7 bases and J by 5 bases, and 20 bases separated the two germline ends. The germline V gene has CDR1 MNHEY and CDR2 SMNVEV (reference sequence). This CDR3 spans 16 amino acids. Here the CDR3 reads CASTRRAGLFTGELFF. The CDR3 coding sequence is TGTGCCAGCACTCGAAGGGCAGGACTTTTTACCGGGGAGCTGTTTTTT.

The V call is TRBV2, the J call TRBJ1-2; 8 bases map to TRBD1. The CDR3 spans 14 residues. Germline CDR1 reads SNHLY; CDR2 reads FYNNEI. V trimming: 8 bases; J trimming: 4 bases; junction bases outside the gene matches: 9. DNA for the CDR3: TGTGCCAGCCTTAGCGACAGGGGCGGCTATGGCTACACCTTC. It specifies CASLSDRGGYGYTF.

Only a few counts were recorded for this clonotype. The chain carries TRBV7-2 and TRBJ2-3, with TRBD2 identical over 14 bases. Germline values: CDR1 SGHTA, CDR2 FQGNSA. V trimming: 6 bases; J trimming: 2 bases; junction bases outside the gene matches: 7. This CDR3 spans 17 amino acids. CDR3 DNA sequence: TGTGCCAGCAGTACGGGACTAGCGGGAGCCTTCACAGATACGCAGTATTTT. This translates into CASSTGLAGAFTDTQYF. The full variable domain, with the rest looked up from reference TRBV7-2 and TRBJ2-3, is GAGVSQSPSNKVTEKGKDVELRCDPISGHTALYWYRQSLGQGLEFLIYFQGNSAPDKSGLPSDRFSAERTGGSVSTLTIQRTQQEDSAVYLCASSTGLAGAFTDTQYFGPGTRLTVL.

This clonotype was detected a few times. This rearrangement joins TRBV10-3 to TRBJ2-7; D not certain. Germline assignment: CDR1 ENHRY and CDR2 SYGVKD. Between the trimmed V and J ends, which lost 0 bases and 7 bases, there was a span of 7 bases. This CDR3 is built from 12 residues. This chain's CDR3 is CAISESGWEQYF. The CDR3 DNA follows: TGTGCCATCAGTGAGTCGGGGTGGGAGCAGTACTTC.

In its sample, this clonotype was seen a few times. This rearrangement joins TRBV28 to TRBJ2-7; 11 bases are shared with TRBD2. The J segment lost 3 bases and the V segment lost 5 bases, leaving 3 bases of the junction unmatched. CDR1 is MDHEN and CDR2 is SYDVKM in the germline V gene. The CDR3 contains 14 residues. The CDR3 reads CASSISGRVYEQYF. CDR3 coding DNA: TGTGCCAGCAGTATTAGCGGGAGGGTCTACGAGCAGTACTTC.

The sample holds a few counts of this clonotype. V gene TRBV4-2 combines with J gene TRBJ2-3, with 15 bases matching TRBD2. The germline CDR1 and CDR2 sequences are LGHNA and YNFKEQ. This CDR3 comprises 22 residues. With 4 bases clipped from V and 6 bases from J, the junction kept 23 bases outside the gene matches. DNA for the CDR3: TGTGCCAGCAGCCCAAAAGGACCTGTCCCGGGACTAGCGGGAGGCGTACATGATACGCAGTATTTT. It is translated as CASSPKGPVPGLAGGVHDTQYF.

The rearrangement links TRBV5-6 to TRBJ1-2, with TRBD1 identical over 7 bases. V lost 1 base to trimming and J lost 3 bases; unmatched junction nucleotides: 9. The CDR3 covers 16 residues. CDR1 and CDR2 from the germline V gene are SGHDT and YYEEEE. The CDR3 sequence: CASSLKGPTGDYGYTF. The DNA of the CDR3 is TGTGCCAGCAGCTTGAAGGGCCCAACAGGGGACTATGGCTACACCTTC.